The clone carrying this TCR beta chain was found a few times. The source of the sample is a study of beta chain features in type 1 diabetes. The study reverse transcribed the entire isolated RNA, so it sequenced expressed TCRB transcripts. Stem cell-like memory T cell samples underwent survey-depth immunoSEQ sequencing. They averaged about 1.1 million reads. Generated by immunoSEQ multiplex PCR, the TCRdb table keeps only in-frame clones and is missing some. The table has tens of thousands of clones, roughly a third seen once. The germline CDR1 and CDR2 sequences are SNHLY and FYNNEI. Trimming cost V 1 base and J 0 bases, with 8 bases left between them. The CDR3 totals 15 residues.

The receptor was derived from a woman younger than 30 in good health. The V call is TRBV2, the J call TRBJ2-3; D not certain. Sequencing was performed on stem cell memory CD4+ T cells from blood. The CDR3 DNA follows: TGTGCCAGCAGTGAAGGAGGATTCAGCACAGATACGCAGTATTTT. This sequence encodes CASSEGGFSTDTQYF.